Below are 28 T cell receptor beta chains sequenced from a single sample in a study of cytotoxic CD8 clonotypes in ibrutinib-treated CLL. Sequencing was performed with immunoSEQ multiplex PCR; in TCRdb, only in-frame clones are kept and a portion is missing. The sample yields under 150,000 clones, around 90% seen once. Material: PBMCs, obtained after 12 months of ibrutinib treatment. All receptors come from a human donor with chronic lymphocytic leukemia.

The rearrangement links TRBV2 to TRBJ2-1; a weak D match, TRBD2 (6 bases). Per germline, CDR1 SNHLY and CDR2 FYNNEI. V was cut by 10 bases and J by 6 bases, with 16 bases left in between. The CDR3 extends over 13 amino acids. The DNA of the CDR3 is TGTGCCATTGCGGGACTTCGCAGCAATGAGCAGTTCTTC. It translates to CAIAGLRSNEQFF. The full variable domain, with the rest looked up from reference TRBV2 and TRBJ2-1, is EPEVTQTPSHQVTQMGQEVILRCVPISNHLYFYWYRQILGQKVEFLVSFYNNEISEKSEIFDDQFSVERPDGSNFTLKIRSTKLEDSAMYFCAIAGLRSNEQFFGPGTRLTVL.

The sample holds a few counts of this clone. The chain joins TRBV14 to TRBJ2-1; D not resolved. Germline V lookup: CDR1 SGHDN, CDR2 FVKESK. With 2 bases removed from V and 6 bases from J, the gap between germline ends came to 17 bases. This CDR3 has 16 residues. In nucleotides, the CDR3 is TGTGCCAGCAGCCAACAGAAAAGGCCCACTTTCAATGAGCAGTTCTTC. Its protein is CASSQQKRPTFNEQFF.

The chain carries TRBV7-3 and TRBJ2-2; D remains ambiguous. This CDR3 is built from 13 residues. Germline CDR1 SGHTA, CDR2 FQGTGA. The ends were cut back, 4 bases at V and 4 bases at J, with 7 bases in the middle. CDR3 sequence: CASSSGATGELFF. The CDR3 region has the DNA TGTGCCAGCAGCTCAGGCGCCACCGGGGAGCTGTTTTTT.

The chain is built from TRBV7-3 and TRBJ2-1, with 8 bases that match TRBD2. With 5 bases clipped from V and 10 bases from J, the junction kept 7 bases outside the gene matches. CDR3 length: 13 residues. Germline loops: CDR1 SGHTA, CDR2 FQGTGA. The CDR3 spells CASSKDLAGEQFF. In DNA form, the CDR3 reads TGTGCCAGCAGCAAGGACTTAGCGGGAGAGCAGTTCTTC.

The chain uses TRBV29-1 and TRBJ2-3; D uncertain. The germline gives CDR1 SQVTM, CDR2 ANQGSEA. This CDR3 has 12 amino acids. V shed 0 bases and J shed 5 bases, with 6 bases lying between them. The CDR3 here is CSVEDQLDTQYF. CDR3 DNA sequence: TGCAGCGTTGAAGATCAGTTAGATACGCAGTATTTT.

The CDR3 nucleotides read TGTGCCAGTATTCCTGATCATGGCTCCTACAATGAGCAGTTCTTC. It yields the protein CASIPDHGSYNEQFF. The chain employs TRBV19 and TRBJ2-1; no reliable D call. The CDR3 has 15 residues. V shed 7 bases and J shed 0 bases, with 13 bases lying between them. Per the germline V gene, CDR1 is LNHDA and CDR2 is SQIVND (reference sequence).

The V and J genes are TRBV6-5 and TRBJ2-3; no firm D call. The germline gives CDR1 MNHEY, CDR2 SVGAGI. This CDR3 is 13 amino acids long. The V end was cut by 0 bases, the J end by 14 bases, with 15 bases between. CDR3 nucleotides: TGTGCCAGCAGTTACTCGGATGCCAGTTTTTCGTATTTT. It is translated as CASSYSDASFSYF.

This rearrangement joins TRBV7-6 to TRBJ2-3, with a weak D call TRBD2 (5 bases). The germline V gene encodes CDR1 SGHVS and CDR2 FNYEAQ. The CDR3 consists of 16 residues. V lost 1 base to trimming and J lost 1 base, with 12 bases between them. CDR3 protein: CASSLGTGIGTDTQYF. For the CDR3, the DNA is TGTGCCAGCAGCTTAGGGACGGGAATCGGCACAGATACGCAGTATTTT.

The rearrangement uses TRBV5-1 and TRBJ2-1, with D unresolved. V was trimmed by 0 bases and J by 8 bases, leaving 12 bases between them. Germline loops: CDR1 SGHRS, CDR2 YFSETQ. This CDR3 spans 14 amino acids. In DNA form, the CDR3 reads TGCGCCAGCAGCTTGGCACAGTCTCGGGATGAGCAGTTCTTC. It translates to CASSLAQSRDEQFF. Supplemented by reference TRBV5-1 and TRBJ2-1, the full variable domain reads KAGVTQTPRYLIKTRGQQVTLSCSPISGHRSVSWYQQTPGQGLQFLFEYFSETQRNKGNFPGRFSGRQFSNSRSEMNVSTLELGDSALYLCASSLAQSRDEQFFGPGTRLTVL.

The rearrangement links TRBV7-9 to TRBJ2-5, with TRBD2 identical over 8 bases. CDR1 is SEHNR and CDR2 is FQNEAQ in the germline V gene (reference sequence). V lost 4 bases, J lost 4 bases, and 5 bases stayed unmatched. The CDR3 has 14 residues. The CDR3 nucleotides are TGTGCCAGCAGCTCTACCGGGAGGGGAGAGACCCAGTACTTC. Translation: CASSSTGRGETQYF.

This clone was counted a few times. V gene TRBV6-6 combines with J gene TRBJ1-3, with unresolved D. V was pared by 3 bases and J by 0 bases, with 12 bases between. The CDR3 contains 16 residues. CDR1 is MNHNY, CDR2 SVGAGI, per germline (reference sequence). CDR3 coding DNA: TGTGCCAGCAGTTATTCCGGACCTGCCTCTGGAAACACCATATATTTT. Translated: CASSYSGPASGNTIYF.

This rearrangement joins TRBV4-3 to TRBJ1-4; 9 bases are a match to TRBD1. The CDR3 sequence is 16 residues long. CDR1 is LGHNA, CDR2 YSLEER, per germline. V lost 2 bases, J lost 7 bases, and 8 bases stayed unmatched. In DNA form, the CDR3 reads TGCGCCAGCAGCCAACGGACAGGGGCGCAAGGTGAAAAACTGTTTTTT. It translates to CASSQRTGAQGEKLFF.

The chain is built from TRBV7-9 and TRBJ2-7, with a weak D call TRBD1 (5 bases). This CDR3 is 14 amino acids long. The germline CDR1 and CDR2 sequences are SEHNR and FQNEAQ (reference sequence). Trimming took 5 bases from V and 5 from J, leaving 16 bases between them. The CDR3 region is CASSPWRQGHEQYF. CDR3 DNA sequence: TGTGCCAGCAGCCCCTGGCGGCAGGGCCACGAGCAGTACTTC.

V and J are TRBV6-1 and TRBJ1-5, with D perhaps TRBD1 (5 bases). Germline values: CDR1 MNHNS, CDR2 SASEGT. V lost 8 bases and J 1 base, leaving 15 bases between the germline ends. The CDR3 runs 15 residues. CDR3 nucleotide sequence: TGTGCCAGCGCTAAGTCCGGGGGAAGCAATCAGCCCCAGCATTTT. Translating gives CASAKSGGSNQPQHF.

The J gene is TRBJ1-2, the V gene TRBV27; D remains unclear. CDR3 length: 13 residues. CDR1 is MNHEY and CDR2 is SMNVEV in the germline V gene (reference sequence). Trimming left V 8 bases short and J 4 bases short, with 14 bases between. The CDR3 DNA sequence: TGTGCCAGCGCGACTGGCAGCGCCTATGGCTACACCTTC. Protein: CASATGSAYGYTF.

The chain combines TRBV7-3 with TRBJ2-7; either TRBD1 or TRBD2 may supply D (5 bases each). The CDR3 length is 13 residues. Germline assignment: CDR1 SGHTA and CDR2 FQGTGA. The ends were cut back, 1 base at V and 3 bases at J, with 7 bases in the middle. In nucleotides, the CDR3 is TGTGCCAGCAGCTTAAATGGGGGCTACGAGCAGTACTTC. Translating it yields CASSLNGGYEQYF.

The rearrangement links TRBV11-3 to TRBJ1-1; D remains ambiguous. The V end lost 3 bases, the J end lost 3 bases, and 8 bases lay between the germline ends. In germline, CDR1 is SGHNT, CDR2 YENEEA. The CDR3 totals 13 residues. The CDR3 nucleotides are TGTGCCAGCAGCTTGGCGGGGTACACTGAAGCTTTCTTT. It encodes CASSLAGYTEAFF.

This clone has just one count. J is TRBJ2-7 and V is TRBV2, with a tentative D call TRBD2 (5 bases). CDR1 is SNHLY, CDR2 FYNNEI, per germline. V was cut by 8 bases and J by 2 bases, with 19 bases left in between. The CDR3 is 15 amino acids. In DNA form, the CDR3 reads TGTGCCAGCTCGTCCCCCTCAGCGGCTACCTACGAGCAGTACTTC. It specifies CASSSPSAATYEQYF.

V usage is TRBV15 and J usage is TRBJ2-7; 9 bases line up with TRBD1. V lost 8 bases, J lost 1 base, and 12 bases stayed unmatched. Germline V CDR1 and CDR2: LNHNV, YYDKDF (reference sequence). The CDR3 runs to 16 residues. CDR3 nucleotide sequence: TGTGCCACCGCTCGCGCTGGAGGACAGGGGTCCTACGAGCAGTACTTC. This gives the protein CATARAGGQGSYEQYF.

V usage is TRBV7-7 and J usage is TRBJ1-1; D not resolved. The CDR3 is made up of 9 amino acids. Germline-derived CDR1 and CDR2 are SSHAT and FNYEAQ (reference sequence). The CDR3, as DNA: TGTGGGGCAGACACTGAAGCTTTCTTT. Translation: CGADTEAFF.

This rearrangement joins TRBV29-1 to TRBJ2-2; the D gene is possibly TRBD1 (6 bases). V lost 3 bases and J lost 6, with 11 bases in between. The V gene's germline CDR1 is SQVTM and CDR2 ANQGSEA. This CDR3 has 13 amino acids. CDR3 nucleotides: TGCAGCGTTGAGGGGGCATGGGCCGGGGAGCTGTTTTTT. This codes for CSVEGAWAGELFF.

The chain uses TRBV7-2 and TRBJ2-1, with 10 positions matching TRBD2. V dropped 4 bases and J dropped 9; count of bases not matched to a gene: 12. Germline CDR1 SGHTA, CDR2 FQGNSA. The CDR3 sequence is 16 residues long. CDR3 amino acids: CASSSGTSGIEGEQFF. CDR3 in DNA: TGTGCCAGCAGCTCCGGTACTAGCGGGATAGAGGGTGAGCAGTTCTTC.

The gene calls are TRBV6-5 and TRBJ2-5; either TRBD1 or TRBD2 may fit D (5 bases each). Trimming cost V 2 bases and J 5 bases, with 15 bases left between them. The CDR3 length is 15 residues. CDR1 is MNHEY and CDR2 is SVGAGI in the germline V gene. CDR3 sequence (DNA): TGTGCCAGCAGTTACGTCGGGACGGCCGGGGAGACCCAGTACTTC. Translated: CASSYVGTAGETQYF.

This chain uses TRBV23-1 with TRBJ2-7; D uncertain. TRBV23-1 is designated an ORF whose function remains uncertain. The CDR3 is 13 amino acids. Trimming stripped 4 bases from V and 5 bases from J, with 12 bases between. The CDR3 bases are TGCGCCAGCAGTCCTCTTTCTCTCAACGAGCAGTACTTC. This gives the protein CASSPLSLNEQYF.

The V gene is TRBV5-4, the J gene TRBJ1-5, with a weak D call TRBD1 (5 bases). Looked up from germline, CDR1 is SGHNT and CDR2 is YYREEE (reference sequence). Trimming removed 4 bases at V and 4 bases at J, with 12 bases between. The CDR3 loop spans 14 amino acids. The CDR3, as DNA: TGTGCCAGCAGCACCTCCGGGGGTAATCAGCCCCAGCATTTT. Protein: CASSTSGGNQPQHF. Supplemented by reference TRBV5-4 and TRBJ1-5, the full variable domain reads ETGVTQSPTHLIKTRGQQVTLRCSSQSGHNTVSWYQQALGQGPQFIFQYYREEENGRGNFPPRFSGLQFPNYSSELNVNALELDDSALYLCASSTSGGNQPQHFGDGTRLSIL.

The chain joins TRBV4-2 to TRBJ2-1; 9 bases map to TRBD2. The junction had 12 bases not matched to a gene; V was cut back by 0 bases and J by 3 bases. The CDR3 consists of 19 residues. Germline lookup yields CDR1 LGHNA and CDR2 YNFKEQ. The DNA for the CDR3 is TGTGCCAGCAGCCAAGAAGGTCCCACCGGGACTAGCATCTACAATGAGCAGTTCTTC. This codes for CASSQEGPTGTSIYNEQFF.

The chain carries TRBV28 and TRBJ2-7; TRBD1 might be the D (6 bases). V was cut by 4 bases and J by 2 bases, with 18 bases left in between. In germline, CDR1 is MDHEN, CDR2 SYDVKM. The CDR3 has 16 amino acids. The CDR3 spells CASSSLMTGRAYEQYF. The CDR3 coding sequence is TGTGCCAGCAGTTCCCTAATGACAGGAAGGGCCTACGAGCAGTACTTC.

The chain's CDR3 is CSVEDLRAGRAETQYF. The CDR3 region has the DNA TGCAGCGTTGAAGATCTGAGGGCAGGGAGAGCGGAGACCCAGTACTTC. The chain has TRBV29-1 and TRBJ2-5, with D perhaps matching TRBD1 or TRBD2 (5 bases each). This CDR3 region has 16 residues. V lost 0 bases and J lost 5, with 19 bases in between. CDR1 SQVTM and CDR2 ANQGSEA come from the germline V gene.